Reported below is one TCR beta chain. Its specificity is not known. Other DNA sequences from this sample encode an identical CDR3 as well. This entry comes from a study of shared clonotypes between healthy human individuals. Sorted-subset replicate PCRs used roughly 210 ng of genomic DNA. This amount corresponded to approximately 30,000 T cell genomes. TCRdb's table, derived via immunoSEQ multiplex PCR, lists solely in-frame clones and lacks some. The sample includes around 690,000 clones, roughly 87% of them seen just once. Study-wide results and caveats: Sampling covered nothing but blood. Tissue TCR repertoires likely differ from those found in blood. Sharing across a few donors was seen in 4.5% to 5.5% of naive CD4 clonotypes.

This TCR came from a man in his late teens or twenties in good health. Some clones in this sample may be carry-over from other donors' samples. Sequencing used memory CD8+ T cells from PBMCs. Stated subset: CD45RO+ cells pooled with CCR7-negative TemRA cells.

CDR3: CASSLGTGYGYTF. The CDR3 nucleotides read TGTGCCAGCAGCTTAGGGACCGGCTATGGCTACACCTTC. The chain couples TRBV11-2 to TRBJ1-2; D is unresolved. Germline V gives CDR1 SGHAT, CDR2 FQNNGV. The CDR3 contains 13 residues. V lost 1 base, J lost 4 bases, and 7 bases lay in between.